This is a list of T cell receptor beta chains from one sample in a study of PD-1 blockade in classical Hodgkin lymphoma. This table comes from immunoSEQ multiplex PCR, and its TCRdb copy is limited to in-frame clones, with some not included. This table holds 100,000 or so clones, approximately 89% found once. The material sequenced was peripheral blood mononuclear cells (PBMCs), taken before the fourth cycle of nivolumab. These receptors all come from a human donor with classical Hodgkin lymphoma. The CDR3 runs from the conserved cysteine through the conserved F or W. D genes are given only for firm matches. Some rows have no size entry. The others give once, few or many, or a class for an expanded clone.

v_gene	j_gene	abundance	d_gene	len	CDR3nt	CDR3aa
TRBV4-1	TRBJ2-5	.	.	16	TGCGCCAGCAGCCGACAACAGAATCAGCAACAAGAGACCCAGTACTTC	CASSRQQNQQQETQYF
TRBV6-1	TRBJ2-7	.	TRBD2	17	TGTGCCAGCAGTGATTCAAGGAATAGCGGGGTACTCTACGAGCAGTACTTC	CASSDSRNSGVLYEQYF
TRBV5-1	TRBJ2-7	.	.	16	TGCGCCAGCAGACAGGCCCCGGGGGCCTACTCCTACGAGCAGTACTTC	CASRQAPGAYSYEQYF
TRBV30	TRBJ1-1	.	.	15	TGTGCCTGGAGTGCCGGTCGAGGCAGGGTGTCTGAAGCTTTCTTT	CAWSAGRGRVSEAFF
TRBV7-9	TRBJ1-1	.	.	14	TGTGCCAGCAGCTTATCAGGGTTGAACACTGAAGCTTTCTTT	CASSLSGLNTEAFF
TRBV2	TRBJ2-1	many	.	15	TGTGCCAGCAGCGACACAGGGCTTTCCTACAATGAGCAGTTCTTC	CASSDTGLSYNEQFF
TRBV6-1	TRBJ1-1	.	.	16	TGTGCCATCAGTGAGTCGAAGGGGGTCGGGAACACTGAAGCTTTCTTT	CAISESKGVGNTEAFF
TRBV2	TRBJ1-2	few	TRBD1	14	TGTGCCAGCAGCCTTACTACGACAGGGGATGGCTACACCTTC	CASSLTTTGDGYTF
TRBV7-2	TRBJ2-3	.	.	13	TGTGCCAGCACCTTTGCGGGGCCAGATACGCAGTATTTT	CASTFAGPDTQYF
TRBV10-3	TRBJ1-3	once	.	17	TGTGCCATCAGTGGGCTGGACAGTTGGTACTCTGGAAACACCATATATTTT	CAISGLDSWYSGNTIYF
TRBV4-1	TRBJ1-1	.	TRBD1	15	TGCGCCAGCAGCCAAGTGGGGGGACAGGGCACTGAAGCTTTCTTT	CASSQVGGQGTEAFF
TRBV19	TRBJ1-2	.	TRBD1	16	TGTGCCAGTAGTAGAGACAGGGGAAGGATCAACTATGGCTACACCTTC	CASSRDRGRINYGYTF
TRBV5-5	TRBJ2-7	.	TRBD2	15	TGTGCCAGCAGCTTGGGACTAGCGAACTCCTACGAGCAGTACTTC	CASSLGLANSYEQYF
TRBV5-1	TRBJ1-4	.	TRBD1	16	TGCGCCAGCAGATCAGGGACAGGGTACGGTAATGAAAAACTGTTTTTT	CASRSGTGYGNEKLFF
TRBV28	TRBJ2-1	.	.	12	TGTGCCAGCAGTTATCTAAACAATGAGCAGTTCTTC	CASSYLNNEQFF
TRBV7-2	TRBJ2-2	.	.	14	TGTGCCAGCAGCCCAAATTTCCTAAGGGGGGAGCTGTTTTTT	CASSPNFLRGELFF
TRBV6-5	TRBJ1-2	.	.	15	TGTGCCAGCAGTTACTCGGTCCAGGGGCTAAGGGGCTACACCTTC	CASSYSVQGLRGYTF
TRBV4-3	TRBJ2-1	.	.	14	TGCGCCAGCAGCCCCAGGGCCCAAGTGGGAGAGCAGTTCTTC	CASSPRAQVGEQFF
TRBV11-2	TRBJ2-7	.	.	15	TGTGCCAGCAGCTTAGATGGGGTCTCAACCTACGAGCAGTACTTC	CASSLDGVSTYEQYF
TRBV6-1	TRBJ2-7	.	TRBD2	16	TGTGCCAGCAGTGACCCGGGACTAGCGAGGACCTACGAGCAGTACTTC	CASSDPGLARTYEQYF
TRBV4-2	TRBJ2-7	.	.	15	TGTGCCAGCAGCCACCCCGGGACCCTTGCCTACGAGCAGTACTTC	CASSHPGTLAYEQYF
TRBV5-1	TRBJ2-7	once	TRBD2	15	TGCGCCAGCAGCGGAGGACTAGCGGGAACGGGCGAGCAGTACTTC	CASSGGLAGTGEQYF
TRBV11-2	TRBJ2-7	.	.	12	TGTGCCAGCAGCTTAGATTCCTACGAGCAGTACTTC	CASSLDSYEQYF
TRBV6-5	TRBJ2-2	.	TRBD2	15	TGTGCCAGCAGTTACGACGGGAGGGCCCTCGGGGAGCTGTTTTTT	CASSYDGRALGELFF
TRBV7-9	TRBJ1-4	.	TRBD1	19	TGTGCCAGCAGCTTAGGCGGCACAGGGGGAATAGCAACTAATGAAAAACTGTTTTTT	CASSLGGTGGIATNEKLFF
TRBV15	TRBJ2-7	.	TRBD1	14	TGTGCCACCAGCAGAGGGACAGGGGGCTACGAGCAGTACTTC	CATSRGTGGYEQYF
TRBV7-9	TRBJ2-3	.	TRBD1	16	TGTGCCAGCAGCTGGGGACAGGGAGGGGGTCAAGATACGCAGTATTTT	CASSWGQGGGQDTQYF
TRBV18	TRBJ1-5	once	TRBD1	15	TGTGCCAGCTCACCAACTCCCCAGGGGGTATCGGCCCAGCATTTT	CASSPTPQGVSAQHF